These 23 T cell receptor beta chains were all obtained from the same sample, sequenced in a study of CD8 T cells in Susac syndrome. An amount of RNA that ranged from 0.5 to 1 ug was reverse transcribed with random hexamers. Using its own MiXCR run on the immunoSEQ multiplex PCR reads, TCRdb lists one record per CDR3 protein. Here the sample spans 250,000 or so distinct CDR3 sequences, roughly 93% being singletons. Sequencing was done on a sample of CD4+ T cells from PBMCs. These receptors all come from a human donor with multiple sclerosis.

V is TRBV2 and J is TRBJ1-4, with D tentatively TRBD1 (5 bases). The CDR3 is 15 amino acids. The germline V gene has CDR1 SNHLY and CDR2 FYNNEI. V shed 8 bases and J shed 6 bases, with 19 bases lying between them. In DNA form, the CDR3 reads TGTGCCAGCGGATCCCTAGGGACGGGGGATGAAAAACTGTTTTTT. Its protein product is CASGSLGTGDEKLFF.

The V and J genes are TRBV6-5 and TRBJ1-5; TRBD1 matches 9 bases. The CDR3 sequence is 15 residues long. V shed 6 bases, J shed 7 bases, and the junction held 10 bases outside the gene matches. CDR1 and CDR2 from the germline V gene are MNHEY and SVGAGI. CDR3 DNA: TGTGCCAGCAGAAGGCAGGGACAGGGAGGGCAGCCCCAGCATTTT. Residues: CASRRQGQGGQPQHF.

The CDR3 DNA follows: TGTGCCACCAGCAGAGATCTGCCAGGCGCTGACATTCAGTACTTC. Protein: CATSRDLPGADIQYF. This chain joins TRBV15 and TRBJ2-4; no definite D call. The V gene's germline CDR1 is LNHNV and CDR2 YYDKDF (reference sequence). The CDR3 covers 15 residues. Trimming removed 0 bases at V and 8 bases at J, with 14 bases between.

This chain uses TRBV9 with TRBJ2-3, with 7 bases lining up with TRBD1. The CDR3 runs to 16 residues. J lost 0 bases, V lost 4 bases, and 8 bases had no gene match. Germline CDR1 SGDLS, CDR2 YYNGEE. CDR3 sequence reads: CASSPSGQASTDTQYF. The DNA of the CDR3 is TGTGCCAGCAGCCCTTCCGGACAGGCGAGCACAGATACGCAGTATTTT.

This chain joins TRBV7-2 and TRBJ2-3; D unresolved. V dropped 1 base and J dropped 3 bases, with 11 bases sitting between them. The CDR3 spans 15 residues. Germline V gives CDR1 SGHTA, CDR2 FQGNSA. This CDR3 reads CASSLVWPVTDTQYF. CDR3 DNA sequence: TGTGCCAGCAGCTTAGTGTGGCCAGTAACAGATACGCAGTATTTT.

V and J are TRBV18 and TRBJ2-5; TRBD2 agrees at 11 bases. V shed 3 bases, J shed 5 bases, and the junction held 5 bases outside the gene matches. Germline CDR1 and CDR2: KGHSH and LQKENI. CDR3 size: 15 residues. In DNA, the CDR3 is TGTGCCAGCTCACCTACTAGCGGGAGTGGGGAGACCCAGTACTTC. As protein: CASSPTSGSGETQYF.

The V gene is TRBV29-1, the J gene TRBJ1-2; 9 positions agree with TRBD1. Germline V lookup: CDR1 SQVTM, CDR2 ANQGSEA. Germline trimming cut 6 bases from V and 4 bases from J; bases unmatched to any gene: 9. The CDR3 runs to 14 residues. CDR3 residues: CSVGQGTKGYGYTF. CDR3 nucleotide sequence: TGCAGCGTGGGACAGGGAACAAAGGGCTATGGCTACACCTTC. Full variable domain (remainder filled in from reference TRBV29-1 and TRBJ1-2): SAVISQKPSRDICQRGTSLTIQCQVDSQVTMMFWYRQQPGQSLTLIATANQGSEATYESGFVIDKFPISRPNLTFSTLTVSNMSPEDSSIYLCSVGQGTKGYGYTFGSGTRLTVV.

This chain links TRBV7-2 with TRBJ2-5; 15 nucleotides align to TRBD2. J gave up 10 bases and V 5 bases, and 5 bases lay outside the gene matches. The V gene's germline CDR1 is SGHTA and CDR2 FQGNSA. The CDR3 runs to 14 residues. The CDR3 loop reads CASSKGLAGGSQYF. The CDR3, as DNA: TGTGCCAGCAGCAAGGGACTAGCGGGAGGAAGCCAGTACTTC.

V gene TRBV18 combines with J gene TRBJ1-3, with D uncertain. The V gene's germline CDR1 is KGHSH and CDR2 LQKENI. V was clipped by 1 base and J by 0 bases, with 22 bases between them. This CDR3 comprises 20 residues. The CDR3 nucleotides are TGTGCCAGCTCACCACGTTTCTCGGGCGGAGCCTCCATCTCTGGAAACACCATATATTTT. This translates into CASSPRFSGGASISGNTIYF.

This clonotype was counted a single time. The chain recombines TRBV25-1 with TRBJ2-7; TRBD2 agrees at 7 bases. CDR3 length equals 13 residues. Germline-derived CDR1 and CDR2 are MGHDK and SYGVNS. V was clipped by 4 bases and J by 1 base; unmatched bases: 1. In DNA form, the CDR3 reads TGTGCCAGCAGTGGGCGGGGGTCCTACGAGCAGTACGTC. Amino acids: CASSGRGSYEQYV.

V usage is TRBV10-1 and J usage is TRBJ2-7; 7 nucleotides match TRBD2. Germline lookup yields CDR1 WNHNN and CDR2 SYGVQD (reference sequence). The CDR3 contains 15 residues. With V trimmed by 0 bases and J by 6 bases, 8 bases remained unmatched. The CDR3 DNA follows: TGCGCCAGCAGTGAGTCGGGGGGGGGTCCTCGCGAGCAGTACTTC. It is translated as CASSESGGGPREQYF.

This chain links TRBV3-1 with TRBJ2-2; maybe TRBD1 (6 bases). Germline assignment: CDR1 LGHDT and CDR2 YNNKEL (reference sequence). This CDR3 region has 17 residues. V lost 8 bases and J 7 bases, leaving 26 bases between the germline ends. In nucleotides, the CDR3 is TGTGCCAGCGACAATATAGGGGGACCTGCATACGGCGGGGAGCTGTTTTTT. Translated, it gives CASDNIGGPAYGGELFF.

This chain joins TRBV28 and TRBJ2-2; D is possibly TRBD1 or TRBD2 (5 bases each). Germline V CDR1 and CDR2: MDHEN, SYDVKM. This CDR3 contains 12 residues. Trimming took 5 bases from V and 7 from J, leaving 8 bases between them. The CDR3 loop is CASSEGRGELFF. CDR3 nucleotides: TGTGCCAGCAGTGAGGGGCGCGGGGAGCTGTTTTTT.

This sequence joins TRBV12-3 or TRBV12-4 and TRBJ1-1; a possible D gene is TRBD1 (6 bases). This CDR3 has 15 amino acids. V dropped 5 bases and J dropped 10 bases, with 23 bases sitting between them. Here the CDR3 reads CASSPQIGDTKRAFF. The CDR3 DNA follows: TGTGCCAGCAGTCCCCAAATAGGGGACACGAAAAGAGCTTTCTTT.

The chain is built from TRBV3-1 and TRBJ1-1; D unresolved. V lost 0 bases, J lost 9 bases, and 5 bases lay in between. Looked up from germline, CDR1 is LGHDT and CDR2 is YNNKEL (reference sequence). CDR3 length: 11 amino acids. The CDR3 sequence: CASSQDLKAFF. For the CDR3, the DNA is TGTGCCAGCAGCCAAGACCTTAAAGCTTTCTTT.

The V and J genes are TRBV11-2 and TRBJ2-3; 9 bases are a match to TRBD2. V gave up 1 base and J gave up 9 bases; unmatched junction bases: 17. This CDR3 is built from 18 residues. Looked up from germline, CDR1 is SGHAT and CDR2 is FQNNGV. The CDR3 loop reads CASSLGGGGASGPGTQYF. The CDR3, as DNA: TGTGCCAGCAGCTTAGGTGGCGGGGGGGCCTCGGGTCCGGGAACGCAGTATTTT.

The rearrangement joins TRBV24-1 to TRBJ2-3; no clear D. The CDR3 is made up of 15 amino acids. The V end was cut by 7 bases, the J end by 0 bases, with 13 bases between. Germline CDR1 reads KGHDR; CDR2 reads SFDVKD. CDR3: CATSGPDFSTDTQYF. Written as DNA, the CDR3 is TGTGCCACCAGCGGGCCAGACTTTAGCACAGATACGCAGTATTTT.

This clonotype was seen only a few times. The chain joins TRBV12-3 or TRBV12-4 to TRBJ1-6, with D possibly being TRBD1 (5 bases). The CDR3 loop spans 14 amino acids. V was pared by 5 bases and J by 13 bases, with 18 bases between. CDR3 sequence: CASSRTTVFRPLHF. Here the CDR3 DNA reads TGTGCCAGCAGTAGAACGACAGTTTTTAGGCCCCTCCACTTT.

The V and J genes are TRBV12-3 or TRBV12-4 and TRBJ2-7; D call uncertain. The CDR3 extends over 12 amino acids. Between the trimmed V and J ends, which lost 2 bases and 6 bases, there was a span of 8 bases. This chain's CDR3 is CASSLNQFEQYF. CDR3 DNA: TGTGCCAGCAGTTTAAACCAGTTCGAGCAGTACTTC.

This clonotype was detected once. The rearrangement links TRBV2 to TRBJ1-5; tentatively, D is TRBD1 (6 bases). The germline V gene encodes CDR1 SNHLY and CDR2 FYNNEI. The CDR3 spans 13 residues. The ends were cut back, 8 bases at V and 6 bases at J, with 14 bases in the middle. CDR3 bases: TGTGCCAGCGGGCTGGGGGCCTCTCAGCCCCAGCATTTT. This translates into CASGLGASQPQHF. The full variable domain, completed using reference TRBV2 and TRBJ1-5, is EPEVTQTPSHQVTQMGQEVILRCVPISNHLYFYWYRQILGQKVEFLVSFYNNEISEKSEIFDDQFSVERPDGSNFTLKIRSTKLEDSAMYFCASGLGASQPQHFGDGTRLSIL.

The chain's CDR3 is CATSREAGRVKYF. The CDR3 nucleotides are TGTGCCACCAGCAGAGAGGCGGGCAGGGTAAAGTATTTT. The genes are TRBV15 and TRBJ2-3; D tentatively fits TRBD1 or TRBD2 (5 bases each). Germline loops: CDR1 LNHNV, CDR2 YYDKDF (reference sequence). This CDR3 has 13 residues. V shed 0 bases and J shed 13 bases, with 14 bases lying between them.

The chain combines TRBV12-3 or TRBV12-4 with TRBJ2-2; D is unclear. The CDR3 has 17 residues. The V and J ends lost 4 bases and 7 bases respectively, with 22 bases between them. The CDR3 loop reads CASSSTPSWLMGGELFF. DNA of the CDR3: TGTGCCAGCAGTTCGACTCCGTCCTGGCTGATGGGCGGGGAGCTGTTTTTT.

The genes are TRBV10-3 and TRBJ1-5; D gene unclear. Per the germline V gene, CDR1 is ENHRY and CDR2 is SYGVKD. With 1 base removed from V and 6 bases from J, the gap between germline ends came to 13 bases. The CDR3 runs 15 residues. This CDR3 is CAISEYRAVIQPQHF. The CDR3 bases are TGTGCCATCAGTGAGTACCGGGCTGTAATTCAGCCCCAGCATTTT.